The text below deals with one T cell receptor (beta chain). Its antigen is as yet unknown. HTBI primers from iRepertoire and Arm-PCR of CDR3 regions yielded the TCR beta libraries. TCRdb re-derived calls from the multiplex PCR reads in MiXCR, one entry per CDR3 protein. The sample carries 650,000 to 700,000 distinct CDR3 sequences, around 30% recorded once. Time point meaning: persistent/refractory GD, antithyroid drugs over 5 years with positive TRAb. RNA from PBMCs was the source of the TCR library. CDR1 and CDR2 from the germline V gene are SQVTM and ANQGSEA. With 7 bases clipped from V and 4 bases from J, the junction kept 3 bases outside the gene matches. This CDR3 contains 12 residues. The sample is drawn from a study of regulatory T cells in long-lasting Graves disease. At the level of the study: Those with persistent Graves' disease had received antithyroid drugs for over 5 years with positive TSH receptor antibodies.

Study-wide results and caveats: A greater number of public clonotypes (approximately 2,700) was shared by persistent patients than by new patients (over 900). Thyroid tissue was not studied; only peripheral blood was. Newly diagnosed disease favored TRBV20-1 and TRBJ2-1 over persistent disease.

V is TRBV29-1 and J is TRBJ1-4; 7 nucleotides align to TRBD1. Source: peripheral blood mononuclear cells (PBMCs), taken when the disease was refractory, from a patient treated with antithyroid drugs. This clonotype was obtained from a female donor with Graves disease. The chain's CDR3 is CSAAGGNEKLFF. CDR3 DNA sequence: TGCAGCGCCGCAGGGGGTAATGAAAAACTGTTTTTT.